Many counts were recorded for the clone carrying this TCR beta chain. The CDR3 has 15 residues. CDR1 is LGHDT and CDR2 is YNNKEL in the germline V gene (reference sequence). After removal of 4 bases from V and 3 bases from J, the junction contained 6 bases not matched to a gene. RNA transcripts gave rise to amplified TCR beta CDR3 regions. Carried out on the TCR CDR3, a first-round RT-PCR used the HTBI primer set. TCRdb re-called the multiplex PCR reads through MiXCR, storing one row per CDR3 protein. The data hold 600,000 to 650,000 distinct CDR3 sequences, with about a sixth observed a single time. The sample belongs to a study of T cells in Graves' hyperthyroidism and ophthalmopathy.

This sequence joins TRBV3-1 and TRBJ2-7; TRBD2 matches 10 bases. This TCR was sampled from a woman aged 25-40 years with Graves' hyperthyroidism. The specimen was blood. CDR3 DNA sequence: TGTGCCAGCAGCCTCGGGACTAGCGCGTACTACGAGCAGTACTTC. Translated, it gives CASSLGTSAYYEQYF.